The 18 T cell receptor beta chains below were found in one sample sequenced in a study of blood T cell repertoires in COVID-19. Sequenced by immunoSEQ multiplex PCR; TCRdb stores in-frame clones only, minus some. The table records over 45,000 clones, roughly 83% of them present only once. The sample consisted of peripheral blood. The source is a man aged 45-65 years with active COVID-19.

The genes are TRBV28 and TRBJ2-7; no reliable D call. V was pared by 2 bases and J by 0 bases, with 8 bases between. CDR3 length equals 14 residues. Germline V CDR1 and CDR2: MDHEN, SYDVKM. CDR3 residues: CASSLIHSSYEQYF. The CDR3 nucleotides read TGTGCCAGCAGTTTAATCCACAGCTCCTACGAGCAGTACTTC.

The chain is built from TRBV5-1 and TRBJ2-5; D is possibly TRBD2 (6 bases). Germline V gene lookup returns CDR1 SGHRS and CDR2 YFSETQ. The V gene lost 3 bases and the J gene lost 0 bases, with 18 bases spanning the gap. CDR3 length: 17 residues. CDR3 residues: CASSWGGGPQYQETQYF. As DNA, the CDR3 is TGCGCCAGCAGCTGGGGAGGAGGCCCTCAGTACCAAGAGACCCAGTACTTC.

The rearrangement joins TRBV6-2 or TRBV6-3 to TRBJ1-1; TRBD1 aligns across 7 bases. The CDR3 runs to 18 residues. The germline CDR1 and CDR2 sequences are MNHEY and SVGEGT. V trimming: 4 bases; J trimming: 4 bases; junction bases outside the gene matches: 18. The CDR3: CASSLDLGDRSITTEAFF. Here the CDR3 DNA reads TGTGCCAGCAGTTTAGATCTCGGGGACAGATCCATCACCACTGAAGCTTTCTTT.

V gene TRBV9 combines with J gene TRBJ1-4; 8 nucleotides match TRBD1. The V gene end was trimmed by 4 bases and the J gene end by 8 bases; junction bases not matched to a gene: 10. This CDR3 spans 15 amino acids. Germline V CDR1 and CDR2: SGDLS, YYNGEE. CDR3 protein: CASSFQGASREKLFF. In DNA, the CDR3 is TGTGCCAGCAGCTTTCAGGGGGCTAGTAGGGAAAAACTGTTTTTT.

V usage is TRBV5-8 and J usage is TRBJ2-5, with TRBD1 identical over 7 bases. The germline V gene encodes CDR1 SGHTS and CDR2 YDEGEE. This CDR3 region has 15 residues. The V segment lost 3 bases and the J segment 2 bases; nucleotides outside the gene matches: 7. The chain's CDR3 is CASSSGTVMQETQYF. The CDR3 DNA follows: TGTGCCAGCAGCTCAGGGACAGTGATGCAAGAGACCCAGTACTTC.

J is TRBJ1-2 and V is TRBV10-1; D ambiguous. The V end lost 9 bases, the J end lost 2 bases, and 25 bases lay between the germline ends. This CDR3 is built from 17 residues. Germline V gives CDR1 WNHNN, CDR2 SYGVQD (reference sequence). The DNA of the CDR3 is TGCGCCAGAGGACTAGACCTCCCCCCCCCAATCAACTATGGCTACACCTTC. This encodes CARGLDLPPPINYGYTF.

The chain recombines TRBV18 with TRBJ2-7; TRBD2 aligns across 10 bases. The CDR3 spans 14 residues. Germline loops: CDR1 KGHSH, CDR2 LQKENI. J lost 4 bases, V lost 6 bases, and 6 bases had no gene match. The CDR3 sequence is CASSPTSGEYEQYF. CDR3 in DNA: TGTGCCAGCTCCCCTACTAGCGGGGAGTACGAGCAGTACTTC.

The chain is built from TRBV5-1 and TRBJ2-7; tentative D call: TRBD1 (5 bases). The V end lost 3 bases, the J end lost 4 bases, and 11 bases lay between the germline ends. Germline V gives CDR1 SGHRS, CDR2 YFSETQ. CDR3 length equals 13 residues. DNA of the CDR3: TGCGCCAGCAGCTCAGGGATTATGTACGAGCAGTACTTC. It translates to CASSSGIMYEQYF.

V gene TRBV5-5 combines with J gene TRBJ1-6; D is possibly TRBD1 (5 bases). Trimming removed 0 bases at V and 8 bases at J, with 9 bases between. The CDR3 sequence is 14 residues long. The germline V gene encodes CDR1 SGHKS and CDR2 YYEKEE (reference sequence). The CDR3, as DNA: TGTGCCAGCAGCTTGGTAGGGGTTGATTCACCCCTCCACTTT. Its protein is CASSLVGVDSPLHF.

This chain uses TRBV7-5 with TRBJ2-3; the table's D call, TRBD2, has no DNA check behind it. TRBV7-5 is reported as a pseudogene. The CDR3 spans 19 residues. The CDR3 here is CVRSPAGLAGGASTDTQYF. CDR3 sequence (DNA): TGTGTCAGAAGCCCCGCGGGACTAGCGGGGGGAGCTAGCACAGATACGCAGTATTTT.

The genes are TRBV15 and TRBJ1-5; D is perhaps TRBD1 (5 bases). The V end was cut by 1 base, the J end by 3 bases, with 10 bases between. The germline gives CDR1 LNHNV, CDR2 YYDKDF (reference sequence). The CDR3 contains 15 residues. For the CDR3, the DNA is TGTGCCACCAGCAGAGTGGGGGGATCCAATCAGCCCCAGCATTTT. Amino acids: CATSRVGGSNQPQHF. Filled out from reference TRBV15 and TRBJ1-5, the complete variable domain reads DAMVIQNPRYQVTQFGKPVTLSCSQTLNHNVMYWYQQKSSQAPKLLFHYYDKDFNNEADTPDNFQSRRPNTSFCFLDIRSPGLGDTAMYLCATSRVGGSNQPQHFGDGTRLSIL.

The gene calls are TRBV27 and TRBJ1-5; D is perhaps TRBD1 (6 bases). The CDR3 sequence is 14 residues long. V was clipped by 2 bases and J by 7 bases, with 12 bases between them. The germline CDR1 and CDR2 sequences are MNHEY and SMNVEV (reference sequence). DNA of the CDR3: TGTGCCAGCAGTTTAATAGGGGGACGGCAGCCCCAGCATTTT. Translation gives CASSLIGGRQPQHF.

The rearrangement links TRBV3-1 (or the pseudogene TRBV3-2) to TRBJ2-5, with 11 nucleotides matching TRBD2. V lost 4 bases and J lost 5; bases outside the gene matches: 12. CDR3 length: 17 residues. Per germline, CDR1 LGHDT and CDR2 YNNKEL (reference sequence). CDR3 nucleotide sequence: TGTGCCAGCAGCCGGTTGACGACTAGCGGGGCGGCGGAGACCCAGTACTTC. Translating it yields CASSRLTTSGAAETQYF.

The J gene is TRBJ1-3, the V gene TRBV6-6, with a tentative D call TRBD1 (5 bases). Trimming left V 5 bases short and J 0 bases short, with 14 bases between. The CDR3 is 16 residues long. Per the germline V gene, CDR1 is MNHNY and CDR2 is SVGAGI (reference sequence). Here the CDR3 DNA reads TGTGCCAGCAGTACGCTAACAGGTAGCTCTGGAAACACCATATATTTT. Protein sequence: CASSTLTGSSGNTIYF.

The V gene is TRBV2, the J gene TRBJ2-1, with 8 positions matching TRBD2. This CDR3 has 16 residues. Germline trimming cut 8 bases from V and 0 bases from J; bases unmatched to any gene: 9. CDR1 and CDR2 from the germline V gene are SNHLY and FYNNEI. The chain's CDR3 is CASLTGGGSSYNEQFF. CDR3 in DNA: TGTGCCAGCCTAACCGGCGGGGGGAGCTCCTACAATGAGCAGTTCTTC.

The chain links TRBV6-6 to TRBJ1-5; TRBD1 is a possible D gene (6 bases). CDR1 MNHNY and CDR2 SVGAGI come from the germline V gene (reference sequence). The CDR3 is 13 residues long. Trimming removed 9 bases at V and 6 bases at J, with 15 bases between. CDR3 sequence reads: CASQTGLGQPQHF. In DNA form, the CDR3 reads TGTGCCAGTCAAACAGGGTTAGGTCAGCCCCAGCATTTT.

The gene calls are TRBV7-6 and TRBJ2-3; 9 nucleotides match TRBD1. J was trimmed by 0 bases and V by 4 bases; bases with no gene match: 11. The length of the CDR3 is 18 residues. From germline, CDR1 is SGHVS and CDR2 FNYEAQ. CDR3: CASSWRPPGQGSTDTQYF. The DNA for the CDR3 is TGTGCCAGCAGCTGGAGACCTCCGGGACAGGGCAGCACAGATACGCAGTATTTT.

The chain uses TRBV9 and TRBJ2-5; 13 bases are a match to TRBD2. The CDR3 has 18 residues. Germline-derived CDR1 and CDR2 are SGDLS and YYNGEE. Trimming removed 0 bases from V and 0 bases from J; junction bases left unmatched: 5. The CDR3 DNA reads TGTGCCAGCAGCGTAGGGACTAGCGGGGGCGTGTACCAAGAGACCCAGTACTTC. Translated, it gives CASSVGTSGGVYQETQYF.